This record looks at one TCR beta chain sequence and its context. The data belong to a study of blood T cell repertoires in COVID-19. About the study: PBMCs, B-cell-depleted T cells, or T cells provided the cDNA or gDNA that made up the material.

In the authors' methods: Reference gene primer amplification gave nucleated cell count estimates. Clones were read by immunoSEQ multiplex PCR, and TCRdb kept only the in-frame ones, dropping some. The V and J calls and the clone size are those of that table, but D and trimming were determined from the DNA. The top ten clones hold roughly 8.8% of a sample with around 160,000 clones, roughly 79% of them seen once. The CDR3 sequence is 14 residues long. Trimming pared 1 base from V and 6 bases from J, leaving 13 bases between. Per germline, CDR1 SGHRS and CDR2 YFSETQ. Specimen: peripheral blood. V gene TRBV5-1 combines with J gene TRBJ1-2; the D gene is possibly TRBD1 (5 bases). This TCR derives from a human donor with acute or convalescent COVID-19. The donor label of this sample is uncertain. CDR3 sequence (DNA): TGCGCCAGCAGCTTGCTAGGGGAAGGAGATGGCTACACCTTC. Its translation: CASSLLGEGDGYTF. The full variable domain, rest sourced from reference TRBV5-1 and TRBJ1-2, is KAGVTQTPRYLIKTRGQQVTLSCSPISGHRSVSWYQQTPGQGLQFLFEYFSETQRNKGNFPGRFSGRQFSNSRSEMNVSTLELGDSALYLCASSLLGEGDGYTFGSGTRLTVV.